This T cell receptor (beta chain) stems from a study of shared clonotypes between healthy human individuals. Study overall: Three plates were used per donor for CD4 naive, three for CD4 memory, two for CD8 naive and one for CD8 memory. Study conclusions and caveats: Rarefaction revealed incomplete sorted-subset sequencing despite large depth. Generation probability values for non-shared clonotypes were lower than those for clonotypes shared by all four donors.

V shed 7 bases, J shed 4 bases, and the junction held 12 bases outside the gene matches. Germline V gives CDR1 MNHNY, CDR2 SVGAGI (reference sequence). This CDR3 region has 16 residues. Sequenced by immunoSEQ multiplex PCR; TCRdb stores in-frame clones only, minus some. The table records hundreds of thousands of clones, 96% of them present only once. Only one count was recorded for this clone. Its antigen is as yet unknown. The naive CD8 fraction comprised CD45RO-negative cells positively selected for CCR7 and excluded terminally differentiated effector memory CD45RA+ cells. Everyone who donated was a Caucasian adult who lived in Nashville, Tennessee.

The sequenced material came from naive CD8+ T cells sorted from blood. This clonotype was sampled from a woman aged 25 to 39 in good health. The rearrangement links TRBV6-6 to TRBJ2-3, with 9 bases lining up with TRBD1. The CDR3 is CASTFSGTGTADTQYF. The DNA of the CDR3 is TGTGCCAGCACGTTTAGTGGGACAGGGACGGCAGATACGCAGTATTTT.